This TCR beta chain was documented in a study of blood T cell repertoires in COVID-19. Study in general: Acute and convalescent COVID-19 samples came from the United States, Italy and Spain. Sample material is recorded as cDNA or gDNA derived from T cells, B-cell-depleted T cells, or PBMCs.

Per the authors' pipeline: Quantification of nucleated cells was approximated via reference gene primer amplification. Profiling relied on immunoSEQ multiplex PCR, and the TCRdb table lists in-frame clones only, not all of them. V and J calls and clone size are as listed in that table; D and trimming were resolved from the DNA. Of 250,000 to 350,000 clones detected, roughly 90% appear once; the ten largest clones hold 2.5% to 3.5%. In germline, CDR1 is SQVTM, CDR2 ANQGSEA. This CDR3 is 15 amino acids long. Trimming took 5 bases from V and 4 from J; bases not matched to a gene: 9. This chain links TRBV29-1 with TRBJ1-1; 11 nucleotides align to TRBD1. The specimen sequenced was peripheral blood. This receptor was obtained from a woman in her thirties with active or convalescent COVID-19. CDR3 coding DNA: TGCAGCGTTATTGATCCGGGACAGGGGGGCACTGAAGCTTTCTTT. This codes for CSVIDPGQGGTEAFF.